Listed here are 13 T cell receptor beta chains from one sample, sequenced in a study of T cell responses to AZD1222 COVID-19 vaccine. The method was immunoSEQ multiplex PCR; TCRdb's version includes in-frame clones alone and lacks a portion of them. The sample includes around 140,000 clones, about 91% of them seen just once. The material sequenced was peripheral blood, taken 28 days after the second AZD1222 dose. Receptors originate from an adult who received the AZD1222 COVID-19 vaccine.

J is TRBJ2-2 and V is TRBV4-1; D might be TRBD1 (6 bases). V was clipped by 2 bases and J by 0 bases, with 10 bases between them. This CDR3 is built from 16 residues. Germline V gives CDR1 MGHRA, CDR2 YSYEKL. CDR3 sequence: CASSQRNRANTGELFF. CDR3 in DNA: TGCGCCAGCAGCCAACGGAACAGGGCGAACACCGGGGAGCTGTTTTTT.

This clone was seen a single time. The same CDR3 can be traced to other DNA sequences in this sample. This chain connects TRBV5-1 to TRBJ2-3; 7 bases are shared with TRBD1. CDR1 is SGHRS, CDR2 YFSETQ, per germline. CDR3 length: 14 residues. V lost 2 bases, J lost 6 bases, and 6 bases stayed unmatched. The CDR3 DNA follows: TGCGCCAGCAGCTTACGACAGGGTTCCGATACGCAGTATTTT. It yields the protein CASSLRQGSDTQYF.

The rearrangement links TRBV6-1 to TRBJ2-5; TRBD2 is a possible D gene (6 bases). V gave up 1 base and J gave up 2 bases, with 11 bases separating them. Germline V gene sequence: CDR1 MNHNS, CDR2 SASEGT. The CDR3 is 15 amino acids. The CDR3 region has the DNA TGTGCCAGCAGTGAAGTTGCGGGGTTTCAAGAGACCCAGTACTTC. Translated: CASSEVAGFQETQYF.

The chain's CDR3 is CASSPGKGFYEQYF. The CDR3 bases are TGTGCCAGCAGCCCGGGCAAGGGGTTCTACGAGCAGTACTTC. The J gene is TRBJ2-7, the V gene TRBV5-8, with a possible D match to TRBD1 (5 bases). V lost 4 bases and J lost 3, with 14 bases in between. Per the germline V gene, CDR1 is SGHTS and CDR2 is YDEGEE. The CDR3 loop spans 14 amino acids.

V and J are TRBV2 and TRBJ2-7; 7 bases map to TRBD1. This CDR3 has 12 amino acids. Germline V gene data show CDR1 as SNHLY and CDR2 as FYNNEI. J was trimmed by 3 bases and V by 8 bases; bases with no gene match: 4. Here the CDR3 reads CASRQGVYEQYF. CDR3 DNA: TGTGCCAGCCGGCAGGGGGTCTACGAGCAGTACTTC.

The rearrangement links TRBV18 to TRBJ2-7; the D gene is possibly TRBD2 (6 bases). There are 18 residues in the CDR3. Trimming took 2 bases from V and 2 from J, leaving 22 bases between them. The germline CDR1 and CDR2 sequences are KGHSH and LQKENI. CDR3 amino acids: CASSPNALGGGTPYEQYV. DNA for the CDR3: TGTGCCAGCTCACCAAACGCTCTCGGTGGCGGGACCCCCTACGAGCAGTACGTC.

This clone was counted only a few times. The chain carries TRBV7-2 and TRBJ1-6, with TRBD1 matching over 7 bases. Germline CDR1 and CDR2: SGHTA and FQGNSA. V trimming: 5 bases; J trimming: 6 bases; junction bases outside the gene matches: 10. The CDR3 is 16 amino acids. The CDR3 reads CASSPRQGTANSPLHF. The CDR3 DNA reads as TGTGCCAGCAGCCCCCGCCAGGGGACAGCTAATTCACCCCTCCACTTT.

The V gene is TRBV9, the J gene TRBJ2-3, with 12 bases identical to TRBD2. CDR3 length: 16 amino acids. Germline CDR1 and CDR2: SGDLS and YYNGEE. V was pared by 4 bases and J by 0 bases, with 3 bases of the junction left unmatched. The CDR3 loop is CASSFGLAGSTDTQYF. Written as DNA, the CDR3 is TGTGCCAGCAGCTTCGGACTAGCGGGGAGCACAGATACGCAGTATTTT. Full variable domain (remainder filled in from reference TRBV9 and TRBJ2-3): DSGVTQTPKHLITATGQRVTLRCSPRSGDLSVYWYQQSLDQGLQFLIQYYNGEERAKGNILERFSAQQFPDLHSELNLSSLELGDSALYFCASSFGLAGSTDTQYFGPGTRLTVL.

The V call is TRBV2, the J call TRBJ1-5, with 7 bases matching TRBD1. The CDR3 extends over 14 amino acids. V shed 2 bases, J shed 4 bases, and the junction held 2 bases outside the gene matches. Germline assignment: CDR1 SNHLY and CDR2 FYNNEI. CDR3 loop: CASSEQGGNQPQHF. As DNA, the CDR3 is TGTGCCAGCAGTGAACAGGGGGGGAATCAGCCCCAGCATTTT.

The V call is TRBV19, the J call TRBJ1-2; possibly TRBD1 for D (5 bases). Trimming left V 4 bases short and J 4 bases short, with 10 bases between. From germline, CDR1 is LNHDA and CDR2 SQIVND (reference sequence). The CDR3 spans 13 residues. The CDR3 nucleotides are TGTGCCAGTAGTACTACGGGACTCTATGGCTACACCTTC. Translated, it gives CASSTTGLYGYTF.

The chain has TRBV27 and TRBJ2-3; TRBD2 aligns across 13 bases. CDR3 length: 16 residues. In germline, CDR1 is MNHEY, CDR2 SMNVEV (reference sequence). Trimming removed 5 bases from V and 4 bases from J; junction bases left unmatched: 6. The CDR3 nucleotides read TGTGCCAGCAGTCTCCAAGGACTAGCGGGAGCAGATACGCAGTATTTT. This encodes CASSLQGLAGADTQYF.

The chain uses TRBV15 and TRBJ2-1; D possibly corresponds to TRBD2 (6 bases). Trimming took 1 base from V and 2 from J, leaving 15 bases between them. From germline, CDR1 is LNHNV and CDR2 YYDKDF (reference sequence). The CDR3 runs 17 residues. The CDR3 here is CATSRAPGSPPYNEQFF. The CDR3 region has the DNA TGTGCCACCAGCAGAGCCCCCGGGAGCCCTCCCTACAATGAGCAGTTCTTC.

This sequence joins TRBV29-1 and TRBJ2-5; a weak D match, TRBD1 (6 bases). The CDR3 is made up of 12 amino acids. Trimming shortened V by 5 bases and J by 0 bases, and 7 bases separated the two germline ends. CDR1 is SQVTM, CDR2 ANQGSEA, per germline. CDR3 loop: CSVWTDQETQYF. The DNA of the CDR3 is TGCAGCGTTTGGACAGACCAAGAGACCCAGTACTTC.